A single T cell receptor beta chain is shown here with its context. TCRdb reanalysed the RT-PCR reads using MiXCR and keeps one entry per CDR3 protein. The sample has more than 550,000 distinct CDR3 sequences; around 11% are singletons. The germline CDR1 and CDR2 sequences are SQVTM and ANQGSEA. The V and J ends lost 7 bases and 14 bases respectively, with 10 bases between them. CDR3 size: 8 residues. The entry originates in a study of response to subunit inactivated influenza vaccine. In addition, the sample was reused for a study of T cells expressing NK-cell markers. That source notes: TCR beta cDNA was generated via 5'RACE template switching incorporating UMIs. Researchers got TCR beta repertoires out of sorted CD3+CD56+NKG2C+, CD3+CD56+NKG2C- and CD3+CD56-NKG2C+ T cells. As a fraction of CD8+ T cells, dominant NKG2C+ clonotypes reached about 1.0-7.5% in six donors. The CD3+CD56-NKG2C+ fraction of a few donors was also led by these clonotypes. Clarity on HCMV specificity was lacking for the expanded NKG2C+ T cell clones.

This TCR derives from a man aged 50 to 59 who received an inactivated influenza vaccine. The specimen was PBMCs from blood, collected on the day of vaccination. V is TRBV29-1 and J is TRBJ2-3; D gene unclear. The chain's CDR3 is CSAAGGYF. In nucleotides, the CDR3 is TGCAGCGCCGCCGGCGGGTATTTT.